Listed below are T cell receptor beta chains from one sample, sequenced in a study of CD8 T cells in Susac syndrome. TCRdb ran MiXCR on the immunoSEQ multiplex PCR reads and lists one entry per CDR3 protein. The repertoire includes 190,000 or so distinct CDR3 sequences, more than 90% of them detected once, and 0.093% sits in the top ten. Sequenced input: CD4+ T cells from PBMCs. Receptors originate from a human donor with multiple sclerosis. The CDR3 runs from the conserved cysteine through the conserved F or W. A D gene is named only where the DNA matches it firmly. Clone size is not always given. Where it is, it says once, few, many or a class for expanded clones.

clone_size	d_call	v_call	j_call	cdr3_aa	cdr3_nt
-	-	TRBV15	TRBJ2-5	CATSNGPQETQYF	TGTGCCACCAGCAACGGCCCACAAGAGACCCAGTACTTC
few	-	TRBV27	TRBJ1-2	CASSFAGYGYTF	TGTGCCAGCAGTTTCGCAGGTTATGGCTACACCTTC
once	-	TRBV5-5	TRBJ2-2	CASSLWSTGELFF	TGTGCCAGCAGCTTGTGGAGCACCGGGGAGCTGTTTTTT
-	-	TRBV3-1	TRBJ1-1	CASTGLMNTEAFF	TGTGCCAGCACCGGCCTCATGAACACTGAAGCTTTCTTT
-	-	TRBV5-1	TRBJ2-5	CASSLGSEETQYF	TGCGCCAGCAGCTTGGGGTCAGAAGAGACCCAGTACTTC
-	-	TRBV6-5	TRBJ1-1	CASSYGRNRPEAFF	TGTGCCAGCAGTTACGGTCGAAACAGACCTGAAGCTTTCTTT
-	-	TRBV2	TRBJ2-3	CASSDGEATQYF	TGTGCCAGCAGTGACGGGGAAGCGACGCAGTATTTT
-	-	TRBV30	TRBJ1-2	CAGNLDRPGRGYTF	TGTGCCGGAAACTTAGACAGGCCCGGCCGAGGCTACACCTTC
-	-	TRBV20-1	TRBJ1-4	CSARSSYTGEKLFF	TGCAGTGCTAGGTCGAGCTACACGGGTGAAAAACTGTTTTTT
-	-	TRBV20-1	TRBJ1-2	CSALGPGYTF	TGCAGTGCTCTGGGGCCAGGCTACACCTTC
-	-	TRBV2	TRBJ1-2	CASGRNNYGYTF	TGTGCCAGCGGAAGGAACAACTATGGCTACACCTTC
-	-	TRBV29-1	TRBJ1-3	CSVGWGGSGNTIYF	TGCAGCGTTGGGTGGGGAGGATCTGGAAACACCATATATTTT
-	TRBD2	TRBV12-3/TRBV12-4	TRBJ2-4	CASSPRLAENIQYF	TGTGCCAGCAGTCCCAGACTAGCGGAAAACATTCAGTACTTC
-	-	TRBV30	TRBJ1-3	CAWSGISGNTIYF	TGTGCCTGGAGCGGGATCTCTGGAAACACCATATATTTT
-	TRBD2	TRBV27	TRBJ2-1	CASSLGLAGGQFF	TGTGCCAGCAGTTTGGGACTAGCGGGGGGGCAGTTCTTC
-	TRBD1	TRBV9	TRBJ2-7	CASSVTGTGGHEQYF	TGTGCCAGCAGCGTTACCGGGACAGGTGGCCACGAGCAGTACTTC